This T cell receptor (beta chain) originates from a study of T cells in Graves' hyperthyroidism and ophthalmopathy. The germline V gene has CDR1 SGHRS and CDR2 YFSETQ. J lost 6 bases, V lost 5 bases, and 8 bases had no gene match. CDR3 length: 15 amino acids. This clonotype has at least ten counts. What was amplified from RNA transcripts were TCR beta CDR3 regions. Primed by the HTBI set, a first-round RT-PCR was run on the TCR CDR3. A single record per CDR3 protein comes from TCRdb applying MiXCR to the multiplex PCR reads. The profile shows hundreds of thousands of distinct CDR3 sequences, under 15% of them singletons.

The V and J genes are TRBV5-1 and TRBJ2-1; 10 positions match TRBD2. The sequence was obtained from a man younger than 35 with Graves' ophthalmopathy. Sequenced: blood. CDR3: CASSELAGESNEQFF. The CDR3 DNA follows: TGCGCCAGCAGTGAGCTAGCGGGGGAGTCCAATGAGCAGTTCTTC.